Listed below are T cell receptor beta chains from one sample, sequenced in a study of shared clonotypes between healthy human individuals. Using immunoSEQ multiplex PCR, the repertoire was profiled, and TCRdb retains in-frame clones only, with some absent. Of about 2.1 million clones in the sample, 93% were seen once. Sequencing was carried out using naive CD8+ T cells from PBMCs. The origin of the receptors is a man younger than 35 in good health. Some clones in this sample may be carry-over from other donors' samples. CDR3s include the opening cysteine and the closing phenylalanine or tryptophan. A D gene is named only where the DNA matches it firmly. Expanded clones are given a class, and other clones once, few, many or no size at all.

cdr3_nt: TGTGCCAGCAGTTTATCGGGCGGGGTGAGCCCCTACGAGCAGTACTTC
cdr3_aa: CASSLSGGVSPYEQYF
cdr3_length: 16
v_call: TRBV27
clone_size: -
d_call: -
j_call: TRBJ2-7

cdr3_nt: TGTGCCAGCAGCTTAGTGTCTGCGGGAGAGTACAATGAGCAGTTCTTC
cdr3_aa: CASSLVSAGEYNEQFF
cdr3_length: 16
v_call: TRBV7-2
clone_size: -
d_call: TRBD2
j_call: TRBJ2-1

cdr3_nt: TGTGCCAGCAGCGCGACGACAGGGATCTATGGCTACACCTTC
cdr3_aa: CASSATTGIYGYTF
cdr3_length: 14
v_call: TRBV9
clone_size: -
d_call: TRBD1
j_call: TRBJ1-2

cdr3_nt: TGCGCCAGCAGCTTCGTGGCGGTTCGTGAGGGTCATCCTTCCTACGAGCAGTACTTC
cdr3_aa: CASSFVAVREGHPSYEQYF
cdr3_length: 19
v_call: TRBV5-1
clone_size: -
d_call: -
j_call: TRBJ2-7

cdr3_nt: TGTGCCAGCAAGGGGTCGGCAGTATCCAAAAACATTCAGTACTTC
cdr3_aa: CASKGSAVSKNIQYF
cdr3_length: 15
v_call: TRBV6-1
clone_size: -
d_call: -
j_call: TRBJ2-4

cdr3_nt: TGTGCCAGCAGCTTAGGACCGACCGAGTACGAGCAGTACTTC
cdr3_aa: CASSLGPTEYEQYF
cdr3_length: 14
v_call: TRBV7-6
clone_size: -
d_call: -
j_call: TRBJ2-7

cdr3_nt: TGCGCCAGCAGCTTCCCGGGGGCAGGCTACGAGCAGTACTTC
cdr3_aa: CASSFPGAGYEQYF
cdr3_length: 14
v_call: TRBV5-1
clone_size: -
d_call: -
j_call: TRBJ2-7

cdr3_nt: TGTGCCAGCAGCTTAGGTGTTGACGGGGAGCAGTTCTTC
cdr3_aa: CASSLGVDGEQFF
cdr3_length: 13
v_call: TRBV7-2
clone_size: -
d_call: -
j_call: TRBJ2-1

cdr3_nt: TGCGCCAGCAGCCTCGCCCTCGCGGGAGTCGACTACAATGAGCAGTTCTTC
cdr3_aa: CASSLALAGVDYNEQFF
cdr3_length: 17
v_call: TRBV5-1
clone_size: -
d_call: TRBD2
j_call: TRBJ2-1

cdr3_nt: TGTGCCAGTGCCTGGGGGGGCGCAGATACGCAGTATTTT
cdr3_aa: CASAWGGADTQYF
cdr3_length: 13
v_call: TRBV27
clone_size: -
d_call: -
j_call: TRBJ2-3

cdr3_nt: TGTGCCAGCAGTTTATATACAGGGTCTGGGAATGAGCAGTTCTTC
cdr3_aa: CASSLYTGSGNEQFF
cdr3_length: 15
v_call: TRBV28
clone_size: -
d_call: -
j_call: TRBJ2-1

cdr3_nt: TGTGCCAGCAGCCCCGGACTAGCGGGAGGGTCCGGGGAGCTGTTTTTT
cdr3_aa: CASSPGLAGGSGELFF
cdr3_length: 16
v_call: TRBV7-8
clone_size: -
d_call: TRBD2
j_call: TRBJ2-2

cdr3_nt: TGTGCCAGCAGTCGCTGGACTAGCGGGGAGTACAATGAGCAGTTCTTC
cdr3_aa: CASSRWTSGEYNEQFF
cdr3_length: 16
v_call: TRBV28
clone_size: -
d_call: TRBD2
j_call: TRBJ2-1

cdr3_nt: TGTGCCAGCAGCCCCCCCCTAGCGGAGAGCTCCTACAATGAGCAGTTCTTC
cdr3_aa: CASSPPLAESSYNEQFF
cdr3_length: 17
v_call: TRBV9
clone_size: -
d_call: TRBD2
j_call: TRBJ2-1

cdr3_nt: TGTGCCAGCAGTTTATCCGGGAGTACAGGGGGCGGATCTGAAGCTTTCTTT
cdr3_aa: CASSLSGSTGGGSEAFF
cdr3_length: 17
v_call: TRBV27
clone_size: -
d_call: TRBD1
j_call: TRBJ1-1

cdr3_nt: TGCAGCGTCGACATGAACACTGAAGCTTTCTTT
cdr3_aa: CSVDMNTEAFF
cdr3_length: 11
v_call: TRBV29-1
clone_size: few
d_call: -
j_call: TRBJ1-1

cdr3_nt: TGCAGCGTTGAAGAGGGGGGAAATGAGCAGTTCTTC
cdr3_aa: CSVEEGGNEQFF
cdr3_length: 12
v_call: TRBV29-1
clone_size: once
d_call: -
j_call: TRBJ2-1

cdr3_nt: TGTGCCAGCAGTTTTCCCGGCCAGTCCTACGAGCAGTACTTC
cdr3_aa: CASSFPGQSYEQYF
cdr3_length: 14
v_call: TRBV28
clone_size: -
d_call: -
j_call: TRBJ2-7

cdr3_nt: TGTGCCAGCAGCAATGCCCCAGGGGGAGTGGTTATAGCCAAAAACATTCAGTACTTC
cdr3_aa: CASSNAPGGVVIAKNIQYF
cdr3_length: 19
v_call: TRBV21-1
clone_size: -
d_call: -
j_call: TRBJ2-4

cdr3_nt: TGTGCCAGCAGCTCTAGACAGGGAGGTGGTGAAAAACTGTTTTTT
cdr3_aa: CASSSRQGGGEKLFF
cdr3_length: 15
v_call: TRBV27
clone_size: -
d_call: TRBD1
j_call: TRBJ1-4

cdr3_nt: TGTGCCAGCAGCTTAAGTCCAGGGGGGTTCTTC
cdr3_aa: CASSLSPGGFF
cdr3_length: 11
v_call: TRBV7-2
clone_size: -
d_call: TRBD1
j_call: TRBJ2-1

cdr3_nt: TGTGCCAGCAGTTTATTCGCAGGGCCAAACTATGGCTACACCTTC
cdr3_aa: CASSLFAGPNYGYTF
cdr3_length: 15
v_call: TRBV27
clone_size: -
d_call: -
j_call: TRBJ1-2

cdr3_nt: TGTGCCAGCTCACCAGGTGTCGGAGCGGATACGCAGTATTTT
cdr3_aa: CASSPGVGADTQYF
cdr3_length: 14
v_call: TRBV18
clone_size: -
d_call: -
j_call: TRBJ2-3

cdr3_nt: TGTGCCAGCAGCACAGGACTAGCGGGGCTACAAGAGACCCAGTACTTC
cdr3_aa: CASSTGLAGLQETQYF
cdr3_length: 16
v_call: TRBV7-9
clone_size: -
d_call: TRBD2
j_call: TRBJ2-5

cdr3_nt: TGTGCCAGTAGTCTGTCCGTGAGTAACAATGAGCAGTTCTTC
cdr3_aa: CASSLSVSNNEQFF
cdr3_length: 14
v_call: TRBV19
clone_size: -
d_call: -
j_call: TRBJ2-1

cdr3_nt: TGTGCCAGTAAGGAGAGCGTATCCTACAATGAGCAGTTCTTC
cdr3_aa: CASKESVSYNEQFF
cdr3_length: 14
v_call: TRBV19
clone_size: -
d_call: -
j_call: TRBJ2-1

cdr3_nt: TGTGCCAGCAGCGTAGAGGTCGGGGGGCGGCCCCAGTTCTTC
cdr3_aa: CASSVEVGGRPQFF
cdr3_length: 14
v_call: TRBV9
clone_size: -
d_call: -
j_call: TRBJ2-1

cdr3_nt: TGCAGCGTTGAAGGCGGTAGCTCCTACAATGAGCAGTTCTTC
cdr3_aa: CSVEGGSSYNEQFF
cdr3_length: 14
v_call: TRBV29-1
clone_size: -
d_call: -
j_call: TRBJ2-1

cdr3_nt: TGTGCCAGCAGCCAGGGTTTGAACACTGAAGCTTTCTTT
cdr3_aa: CASSQGLNTEAFF
cdr3_length: 13
v_call: TRBV5-6
clone_size: -
d_call: -
j_call: TRBJ1-1

cdr3_nt: TGTGCCAGCAGTGACAGGGCGCGTGACTACACCTTC
cdr3_aa: CASSDRARDYTF
cdr3_length: 12
v_call: TRBV28
clone_size: once
d_call: TRBD1
j_call: TRBJ1-2

cdr3_nt: TGTGCCAGCAGCTCCCGACTAGCGGAAATGAGCTCCTACGAGCAGTACTTC
cdr3_aa: CASSSRLAEMSSYEQYF
cdr3_length: 17
v_call: TRBV5-4
clone_size: -
d_call: TRBD2
j_call: TRBJ2-7

cdr3_nt: TGTGCCAGCAGCCCGACCGGATGGGGTTCCTACAATGAGCAGTTCTTC
cdr3_aa: CASSPTGWGSYNEQFF
cdr3_length: 16
v_call: TRBV9
clone_size: -
d_call: -
j_call: TRBJ2-1

cdr3_nt: TGTGCCAGCAGCTTATTGGGCCGACTAGCGGACTACAATGAGCAGTTCTTC
cdr3_aa: CASSLLGRLADYNEQFF
cdr3_length: 17
v_call: TRBV7-9
clone_size: -
d_call: TRBD2
j_call: TRBJ2-1

cdr3_nt: TGTGCCAGCGGCCGGGGCGAAAACACTGAAGCTTTCTTT
cdr3_aa: CASGRGENTEAFF
cdr3_length: 13
v_call: TRBV6-1
clone_size: -
d_call: -
j_call: TRBJ1-1

cdr3_nt: TGCGCCAGCAGCCAAGGTGACGCTTCGGCTGAAGCTTTCTTT
cdr3_aa: CASSQGDASAEAFF
cdr3_length: 14
v_call: TRBV4-1
clone_size: -
d_call: -
j_call: TRBJ1-1

cdr3_nt: TGTGCCAGCAGGGTATCCGGGGAGCTGTTTTTT
cdr3_aa: CASRVSGELFF
cdr3_length: 11
v_call: TRBV5-4
clone_size: -
d_call: -
j_call: TRBJ2-2

cdr3_nt: TGTGCCAGCAGTTACGGGGGCGCAGGACCTGAAGCTTTCTTT
cdr3_aa: CASSYGGAGPEAFF
cdr3_length: 14
v_call: TRBV27
clone_size: -
d_call: -
j_call: TRBJ1-1

cdr3_nt: TGCGCCAGCAGCCCAGGACAGGCCCTAATTGCAACTAATGAAAAACTGTTTTTT
cdr3_aa: CASSPGQALIATNEKLFF
cdr3_length: 18
v_call: TRBV4-3
clone_size: few
d_call: TRBD1
j_call: TRBJ1-4

cdr3_nt: TGTGCCAGCAGCTCCCAACACAGGGGTGACACTGAAGCTTTCTTT
cdr3_aa: CASSSQHRGDTEAFF
cdr3_length: 15
v_call: TRBV7-9
clone_size: -
d_call: TRBD1
j_call: TRBJ1-1

cdr3_nt: TGTGCCAGCAGCTTAGGACTAGCGGGGGGGGTCAATGAGCAGTTCTTC
cdr3_aa: CASSLGLAGGVNEQFF
cdr3_length: 16
v_call: TRBV11-3
clone_size: -
d_call: TRBD2
j_call: TRBJ2-1

cdr3_nt: TGTGCCAGCACCCAGAAGGGGAATGAGCAGTTCTTC
cdr3_aa: CASTQKGNEQFF
cdr3_length: 12
v_call: TRBV7-9
clone_size: once
d_call: -
j_call: TRBJ2-1

cdr3_nt: TGTGCCAGCAGTCCTAACTTGGGCCCAGGGGCTGGCTACACCTTC
cdr3_aa: CASSPNLGPGAGYTF
cdr3_length: 15
v_call: TRBV6-4
clone_size: -
d_call: -
j_call: TRBJ1-2

cdr3_nt: TGTGCCAGCAGCGCGGAGGAATGGAGGCGAGGCTACACCTTC
cdr3_aa: CASSAEEWRRGYTF
cdr3_length: 14
v_call: TRBV9
clone_size: once
d_call: -
j_call: TRBJ1-2

cdr3_nt: TGTGCCAGCAGTGAGTGGCGGAACCAAGAGACCCAGTACTTC
cdr3_aa: CASSEWRNQETQYF
cdr3_length: 14
v_call: TRBV6-1
clone_size: -
d_call: -
j_call: TRBJ2-5